Sequencing of this TCR beta chain was carried out in a study of blood T cell repertoires in COVID-19 (dated by TCRdb to the early 2020s). A note on the overall study: Samples covering the acute and convalescent phases of COVID-19 were provided by collaborators in the United States, Italy and Spain. Deeply sampled blood TCRbeta repertoires from subjects exposed to, actively infected with, or recovered from COVID-19 were included in the dataset. The material from the prospective study consisted of cDNA or gDNA derived from T cells, B-cell-depleted T cells, or PBMCs. The repertoires were released in a freely available public database intended as a resource for research on the immune response to SARS-CoV-2. The samples were drawn from the first 160 participants of the ongoing ImmuneRACE study and from 1,200 or so subjects provided by 6 global collaborators. Sample metadata almost always included a de-identified subject ID, COVID-19 status, age in years and sex. Where HLA class I and class II types were available, the types were taken from metadata supplied by the sample provider, not from assay-based typing. Results the study describes overall, beyond this receptor: How much clinical and demographic metadata was included differed by source and by participant, and the metadata was provided uncurated.

Turning to this clone: Its cognate antigen has yet to be identified. Per-base quality was not reported, and no clone a single base away is much larger than it.

TCRbeta CDR3 regions were amplified from genomic DNA using the immunoSEQ Assay, a bias-controlled multiplex PCR. From the authors' description of their analysis: Nucleated cell counts per sample were estimated from amplification of reference gene primers within the assay. To quantify the absolute abundance of each unique TCRbeta CDR3 rearrangement, sequence reads were collapsed and filtered. For each sample, productive Simpson clonality was calculated by taking the square root of Simpson's diversity index across productive rearrangements. TCRdb carries this immuneACCESS record with in-frame sequences only. Its versions omit some clonotypes, under half of them owing to an unresolved V gene in the studies checked, with the rest unexplained. The V and J calls and clone size come from that table; D and trimming were worked out from the DNA. The sample profile shows roughly 58,000 clones; roughly 84% of them were found once. More than 15% of the sample comes from the top ten.

There are 19 amino acids in the CDR3, from cysteine to phenylalanine inclusive. The retained sequence is limited to the CDR3, 57 bases, with the frame set at the first base. Unmatched junction bases come to 18, with V trimmed by 4 bases and J by 0 bases. The CDR1 and CDR2 encoded by the germline V gene are MDHEN and SYDVKM. The collaborating institutions used their own protocols to collect whole blood in K2EDTA tubes. For TCRbeta analysis, collaborators shipped samples as frozen whole blood, isolated PBMCs, or DNA extracted from either of those sample types. The sequence was collected from a man aged 65 to 79 with active COVID-19. Recombination joined TRBV28 with TRBJ2-7; the central 7 bases match TRBD1. Sequencing was performed on peripheral blood. This receptor carries the CDR3 CASSSYQGEPGIRSYEQYF. The bases are TGTGCCAGCAGTTCATACCAGGGGGAGCCGGGGATTCGCTCCTACGAGCAGTACTTC.